This T cell receptor (beta chain) is drawn from a study of blood T cell repertoires in COVID-19. Background on the study: Collection of acute and convalescent COVID-19 samples took place in the United States, Italy and Spain. The cDNA or gDNA used as material had been derived from T cells, B-cell-depleted T cells, or PBMCs.

This clone appeared a few times. Germline V gives CDR1 SEHNR, CDR2 FQNEAQ (reference sequence). V lost 5 bases to trimming and J lost 5 bases; unmatched junction nucleotides: 17. The CDR3 spans 18 residues. Clones were read by immunoSEQ multiplex PCR, and TCRdb kept only the in-frame ones, dropping some. The sample lists fewer than 200,000 clones; approximately 85% were seen once. The receptor was derived from a woman aged 80 or over with acute or convalescent COVID-19. The chain uses TRBV7-9 and TRBJ2-7, with 11 bases identical to TRBD1. The sample comprised peripheral blood. CDR3 sequence reads: CASSSKIAGTGGRDEQYF. The DNA for the CDR3 is TGTGCCAGCAGCAGCAAAATTGCCGGGACAGGGGGGAGGGACGAGCAGTACTTC.